This TCR beta chain was sequenced in a study of post-analysis software for immune sequencing data. Overall study: Multiple sclerosis in the patients followed relapsing-remitting, secondary progressive and progressive-relapsing courses. General study points: With F measure, samples from one preparation batch clustered together strongly. Compared with controls, patients showed significantly lower normalized Chao1 diversity.

Comments on this clonotype: The antigen remains unidentified.

The TCR beta cDNA libraries carried unique molecular identifiers. When about 1 to 11 million T cells were used, they gave a few hundred thousand cDNA molecules. TCRdb redid the calling of the PCR reads with MiXCR, one entry per CDR3 protein. The table records approximately 770,000 distinct CDR3 sequences, under 60% of them present only once. The receptor was isolated from a girl aged 10 to 17 with multiple sclerosis. The sequencing sample was made of blood.

The CDR3 sequence: CASSRGTSGRDSYEQYF. The CDR3 DNA is TGTGCCAGCAGTCGGGGGACTAGCGGGCGGGATTCCTACGAGCAGTACTTC. The chain couples TRBV12-3 or TRBV12-4 to TRBJ2-7; 12 nucleotides agree with TRBD2. Trimming took 5 bases from V and 1 from J; bases not matched to a gene: 9. The CDR3 spans 17 residues.